These T cell receptor beta chains were read from a single sample in a study of CD8+ T cells in alopecia areata. The protocol was immunoSEQ multiplex PCR, while the TCRdb copy is restricted to in-frame clones and leaves out a portion. The repertoire holds about 150,000 clones, 85% to 90% seen once, with around 15% in the top ten. Sequencing was performed on CD8+ T cells sorted from blood, taken at week 0. These receptors originate from a human donor with alopecia areata. Both conserved end residues are part of each CDR3. A D gene is named only where the DNA matches it firmly. For some rows the clone size is stated as once, few or many, or as a class when expanded; others skip it.

>TRBJ2-1|NA|TRBV7-3|NA
CASSLIGNEQFF
TGTGCCAGCAGCTTAATCGGGAATGAGCAGTTCTTC
>TRBJ1-5|NA|TRBV19|NA
CASSIGYSNQPQHF
TGTGCCAGTAGTATTGGGTACAGCAATCAGCCCCAGCATTTT
>TRBJ2-3|TRBD2|TRBV11-2|NA
CASSFRGRAVDTQYF
TGTGCCAGCAGCTTCCGCGGGAGGGCCGTAGATACGCAGTATTTT
>TRBJ1-2|TRBD1|TRBV5-1|NA
CASSPGTGGADYGYTF
TGCGCCAGCAGCCCTGGGACAGGGGGCGCCGACTATGGCTACACCTTC
>TRBJ2-1|TRBD2|TRBV7-9|NA
CASSSTSGRVDEQFF
TGTGCCAGCAGCTCGACTAGCGGGAGGGTGGATGAGCAGTTCTTC
>TRBJ1-2|TRBD1|TRBV4-1|NA
CASSPGTENNYGYTF
TGCGCCAGCAGCCCAGGGACAGAGAATAACTATGGCTACACCTTC
>TRBJ2-3|TRBD2|TRBV7-9|NA
CASSPRPGLAGGVGDTQYF
TGTGCCAGCAGCCCCCGACCGGGACTAGCGGGGGGGGTCGGAGATACGCAGTATTTT
>TRBJ2-3|TRBD2|TRBV29-1|once
CSVEPSGGLTDTQYF
TGCAGCGTTGAACCTAGCGGGGGGCTCACAGATACGCAGTATTTT
>TRBJ1-2|NA|TRBV7-6|NA
CASRDGGDEGYTF
TGTGCCAGCAGAGATGGGGGAGACGAGGGCTACACCTTC
>TRBJ2-2|NA|TRBV2|NA
CASSAWPNTGELFF
TGTGCCAGCAGTGCTTGGCCGAACACCGGGGAGCTGTTTTTT